This T cell receptor beta chain stems from a study of OX40 agonist ivuxolimab in advanced cancers. Data came from immunoSEQ multiplex PCR; TCRdb stores just in-frame clones and leaves some out. Of 9,500 to 14,000 clones listed, about 86% were seen once; the top ten hold about 27%. The TCR comes from an adult with an advanced solid tumor such as melanoma, head and neck, liver or kidney cancer. The sample in question was CD4+ or CD8+ T cells sorted from blood, obtained in a trial of the OX40 agonist ivuxolimab.

The CDR3 protein is CSGGGLNTEAFF. CDR3 nucleotide sequence: TGCAGCGGGGGCGGTTTGAACACTGAAGCTTTCTTT. This rearrangement joins TRBV29-1 to TRBJ1-1; maybe TRBD1 (5 bases). This CDR3 spans 12 amino acids. Trimming left V 7 bases short and J 0 bases short, with 9 bases between. Germline V gene data show CDR1 as SQVTM and CDR2 as ANQGSEA.